This T cell receptor (beta chain) was recovered during a study of cytomegalovirus exposure and HLA in healthy donors. This table comes from immunoSEQ multiplex PCR, and its TCRdb copy is limited to in-frame clones, with some not included. The repertoire includes some 140,000 clones, around 84% of them detected once, and over 2% sits in the top ten. This clone appeared once. Its antigen is not identified. Study results and caveats: A classifier reportedly called cytomegalovirus status with high sensitivity and specificity.

This TCR was recovered from a human donor in good health. Sequencing was performed on PBMCs.

The CDR3 region has the DNA TGTGCCTGGAGTGGCTCGTGGACAGGGGGCACCGGGGAGCTGTTTTTT. Translated, it gives CAWSGSWTGGTGELFF. This chain joins TRBV30 and TRBJ2-2; 10 bases agree with TRBD1. The J segment lost 4 bases and the V segment lost 1 base, leaving 6 bases of the junction unmatched. Germline lookup yields CDR1 GTSNPN and CDR2 SVGIG (reference sequence). The CDR3 spans 16 residues.